There are a few counts of the clone carrying this TCR beta chain. Unique molecular identifiers were incorporated when the TCRbeta library was constructed. TCRdb reprocessed the PCR reads via MiXCR and lists one record per CDR3 protein. This sample carries approximately 640,000 distinct CDR3 sequences, 16% of them seen once, and the ten largest clones take approximately 1%. The sample is drawn from a study of T-cell reconstitution after alpha-beta-depleted transplantation in children. Between the trimmed V and J ends, which lost 4 bases and 0 bases, there was a span of 15 bases. The CDR3 spans 16 residues.

This TCR was recovered from a human donor who donated a stem cell graft to a child with acute myeloid leukemia. The chain links TRBV12-3 or TRBV12-4 to TRBJ1-1, with D unresolved. The sample here was PBMCs from the stem cell graft donor, taken from the stem cell graft. The CDR3, as DNA: TGTGCCAGCAGTTCGCCCCAGACGGGTGTGAACACTGAAGCTTTCTTT. As protein: CASSSPQTGVNTEAFF.